The source of this T cell receptor (beta chain) is a study of T cell clonotyping in hematopoietic cell transplantation. Study-wide points: No sorting was done, leaving CD4 and CD8 contributions mixed. Broader posttransplant TCR repertoire diversity was predicted by graft donor and pretransplant recipient Inverse Simpson Index values.

The table lists this clone with a count of one. What it recognizes is unknown. The germline CDR1 and CDR2 sequences are SGHTS and YDEGEE. Trimming took 4 bases from V and 5 from J, leaving 13 bases between them. This CDR3 is 13 amino acids long. The method was immunoSEQ multiplex PCR; TCRdb's version includes in-frame clones alone and lacks a portion of them. The sample records around 15,000 clones, more than 60% being singletons. The sample was PBMCs, taken 30 days after allogeneic stem cell transplant. This clonotype was sampled from a male patient between 45 and 60 years old who had an allogeneic stem cell transplant from an unrelated donor, so T cells may come from the graft donor. Some clones in this sample may be carry-over from other donors' samples. V and J are TRBV5-8 and TRBJ2-7, with D possibly being TRBD1 (6 bases). CDR3 in DNA: TGTGCCAGCAGCGACCGGAACAGGGACGAGCAGTACTTC. Translation: CASSDRNRDEQYF.